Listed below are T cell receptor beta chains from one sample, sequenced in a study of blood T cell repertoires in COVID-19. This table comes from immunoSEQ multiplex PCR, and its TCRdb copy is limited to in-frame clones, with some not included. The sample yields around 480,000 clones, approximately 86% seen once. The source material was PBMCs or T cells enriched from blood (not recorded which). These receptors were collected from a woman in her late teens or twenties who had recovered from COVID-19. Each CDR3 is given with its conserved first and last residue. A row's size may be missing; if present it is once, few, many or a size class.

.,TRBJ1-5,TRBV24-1,CATSEPGRAEQPQHF
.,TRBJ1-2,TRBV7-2,CASSLAGFNYGYTF
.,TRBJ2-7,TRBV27,CASSLSISFYEQYF
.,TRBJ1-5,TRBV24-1,CATSEYGTLQPQHF
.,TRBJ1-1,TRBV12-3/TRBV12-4,CASSLSGLSEAFF
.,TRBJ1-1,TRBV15,CATSRDQGGTEAFF
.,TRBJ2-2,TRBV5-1,CASSSTSISGGELFF
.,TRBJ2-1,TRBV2,CASSEVSKAYNEQFF
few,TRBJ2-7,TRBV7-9,CASSPLGGVYEQYF
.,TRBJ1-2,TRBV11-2,CATSTGDGYTF
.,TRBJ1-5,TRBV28,CASAFRTGGNQPQHF
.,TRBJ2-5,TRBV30,CAWSAVVETQYF
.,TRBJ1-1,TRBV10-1,CASSEQPNTEAFF
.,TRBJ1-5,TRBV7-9,CASSLGALSDSNQPQHF
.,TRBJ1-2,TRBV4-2,CASSQDTSLNGYTF
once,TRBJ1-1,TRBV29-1,CSGTRLLNTEAFF
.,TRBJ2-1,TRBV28,CASSSSHPLGGNDGEQFF
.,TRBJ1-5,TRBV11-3,CASSLEGTGTGYCNQPQHF
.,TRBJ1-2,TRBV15,CATSRDRDRVHVNYGYTF
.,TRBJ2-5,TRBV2,CASSGPGLAGGLLSETQYF
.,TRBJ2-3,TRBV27,CASSSAPAGSGGTDTQYF
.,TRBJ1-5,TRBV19,CASSNTRYQPQHF
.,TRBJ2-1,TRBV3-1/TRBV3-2,CASSPSGGAGDNEQFF
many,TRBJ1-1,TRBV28,CASSLGMRGPAGTEAFF
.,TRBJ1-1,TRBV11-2,CASSQTGDTEAFF
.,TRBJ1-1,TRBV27,CALPGFTEAFF
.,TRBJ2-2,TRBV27,CASRVNEAGELFF
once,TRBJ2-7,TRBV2,CASSGGLAGGIGEQYF
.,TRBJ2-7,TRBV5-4,CASQNDVGSYEQYF
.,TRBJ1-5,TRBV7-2,CASSSDRNQPQHF
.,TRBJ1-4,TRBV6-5,CASSYGQANEKLFF
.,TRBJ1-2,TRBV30,CAWGTGGGDNYGYTF
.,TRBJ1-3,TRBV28,CASSLQGAAGNTIYF
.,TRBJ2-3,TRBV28,CASSLDRELPLPSF
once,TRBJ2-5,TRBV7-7,CASSNTGQGMETQYF
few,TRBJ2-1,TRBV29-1,CSAAGASGGAGQFF
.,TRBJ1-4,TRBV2,CASSETLMDNRGKLFF
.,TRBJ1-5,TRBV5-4,CASSLGQGGEPQHF
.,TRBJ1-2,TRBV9,CASSARPKQGLGGYTF
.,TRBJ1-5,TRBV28,CASSSTGTNQPQHF
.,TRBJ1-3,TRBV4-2,CASSQELQGTGNTIYF